The 11 T cell receptor beta chains in this list originate from one sample, sequenced in a study of CD8 T cells in Susac syndrome. RNA was extracted with the RNeasy kit, and a quantity of roughly 0.5 to 1 ug was reverse transcribed using random hexamers. In TCRdb, the immunoSEQ multiplex PCR reads were re-called with MiXCR into one record per CDR3 protein. The sample lists approximately 150,000 distinct CDR3 sequences, about 93% seen once, with over 0.08% in the top ten. Sequenced material: CD4+ T cells from PBMCs. The receptors originated from a human donor with multiple sclerosis.

This chain joins TRBV20-1 and TRBJ2-2, with 9 bases lining up with TRBD2. Trimming cost V 5 bases and J 7 bases; bases outside gene matches: 14. Germline assignment: CDR1 DFQATT and CDR2 SNEGSKA (reference sequence). The CDR3 has 16 amino acids. The DNA for the CDR3 is TGCAGTGCTCCGGCCCTAGCGGGGATCGGAGGCGGGGAGCTGTTTTTT. Amino acid sequence: CSAPALAGIGGGELFF.

This clonotype was counted once. This chain connects TRBV20-1 to TRBJ1-2; 11 nucleotides line up with TRBD1. Germline CDR1 is DFQATT and CDR2 is SNEGSKA (reference sequence). The CDR3 loop spans 13 amino acids. V shed 5 bases, J shed 3 bases, and the junction held 2 bases outside the gene matches. The CDR3, as DNA: TGCAGTGCTGGGACAGGGGGGGACTATGGCTACACCTTC. Protein product: CSAGTGGDYGYTF.

In its sample, this clonotype was seen a few times. This chain uses TRBV12-3 or TRBV12-4 with TRBJ1-2, with 7 bases fitting TRBD1. The CDR3 contains 13 residues. V lost 5 bases to trimming and J lost 4 bases; unmatched junction nucleotides: 4. DNA of the CDR3: TGTGCCAGCAGTCCGGGGACAGCCTATGGCTACACCTTC. Translation gives CASSPGTAYGYTF.

The J gene is TRBJ2-4, the V gene TRBV7-2; 7 nucleotides align to TRBD1. Trimming cost V 4 bases and J 5 bases; bases outside gene matches: 8. The germline V gene has CDR1 SGHTA and CDR2 FQGNSA. The CDR3 spans 15 residues. CDR3 protein: CASSSGLGGQNIQYF. The CDR3 nucleotides read TGTGCCAGCAGCTCCGGTCTAGGGGGCCAAAACATTCAGTACTTC.

The V call is TRBV2, the J call TRBJ1-5; no clear D gene. V lost 6 bases and J lost 5, with 11 bases in between. CDR1 and CDR2 from the germline V gene are SNHLY and FYNNEI. The CDR3 has 13 amino acids. The CDR3 region is CASSARVDQPQHF. The CDR3 nucleotides read TGTGCCAGCAGCGCCAGAGTAGATCAGCCCCAGCATTTT.

The chain joins TRBV28 to TRBJ1-2, with D uncertain. Trimming removed 5 bases from V and 7 bases from J, with 8 bases in between. The CDR3 is made up of 11 amino acids. Per germline, CDR1 MDHEN and CDR2 SYDVKM. The CDR3 region is CASSDSSGYTF. The CDR3 bases are TGTGCCAGCAGTGATAGTAGTGGCTACACCTTC.

This chain joins TRBV19 and TRBJ1-1; D is perhaps TRBD1 (6 bases). Germline V gene data show CDR1 as LNHDA and CDR2 as SQIVND (reference sequence). The V end lost 5 bases, the J end lost 1 base, and 17 bases lay between the germline ends. The CDR3 runs to 16 residues. The CDR3 spells CASSPNGGAANTEAFF. The DNA for the CDR3 is TGTGCCAGTAGTCCTAATGGGGGGGCAGCGAACACTGAAGCTTTCTTT. Drawing the rest from reference TRBV19 and TRBJ1-1, the complete variable domain is DGGITQSPKYLFRKEGQNVTLSCEQNLNHDAMYWYRQDPGQGLRLIYYSQIVNDFQKGDIAEGYSVSREKKESFPLTVTSAQKNPTAFYLCASSPNGGAANTEAFFGQGTRLTVV.

This rearrangement joins TRBV6-4 to TRBJ2-3, with TRBD2 as a possible D gene (6 bases). The CDR3 is 14 residues long. The germline V gene has CDR1 MRHNA and CDR2 SNTAGT. V was clipped by 1 base and J by 6 bases, with 11 bases between them. CDR3 bases: TGTGCCAGCAGTGACTGGGGGGTAGAGGATACGCAGTATTTT. Translation: CASSDWGVEDTQYF.

This chain connects TRBV29-1 to TRBJ1-2; 10 bases agree with TRBD1. Losses at the gene ends were 4 bases for V and 5 bases for J; bases not matched to a gene: 4. This CDR3 has 13 residues. The germline CDR1 and CDR2 sequences are SQVTM and ANQGSEA. The chain's CDR3 is CSVGGTGDYGYTF. In DNA form, the CDR3 reads TGCAGCGTTGGAGGGACAGGGGATTATGGCTACACCTTC.

The chain links TRBV5-1 to TRBJ2-6, with D hard to call. In germline, CDR1 is SGHRS, CDR2 YFSETQ. V lost 2 bases, J lost 0 bases, and 6 bases lay in between. The CDR3 sequence is 15 residues long. CDR3 protein: CASSFRPSGANVLTF. Written as DNA, the CDR3 is TGCGCCAGCAGCTTCCGGCCCTCTGGGGCCAACGTCCTGACTTTC.

V usage is TRBV27 and J usage is TRBJ2-2; the match to TRBD2 covers 10 bases. Looked up from germline, CDR1 is MNHEY and CDR2 is SMNVEV (reference sequence). The length of the CDR3 is 17 residues. Trimming took 5 bases from V and 6 from J; bases not matched to a gene: 12. The CDR3: CASSPRGGTSVAGELFF. As DNA, the CDR3 is TGTGCCAGCAGTCCAAGGGGTGGGACTAGCGTCGCCGGGGAGCTGTTTTTT.